This T cell receptor (beta chain) is from a study of T cell changes during pregnancy in multiple sclerosis. Produced via immunoSEQ multiplex PCR; TCRdb's table is partial and in-frame only. The table shows 20,000 to 25,000 clones, with 91% occurring only once. CDR1 and CDR2 (germline): SEHNR, FQNEAQ (reference sequence). Trimming removed 0 bases from V and 2 bases from J; junction bases left unmatched: 1. The CDR3 is made up of 16 amino acids. Comments on this clone: Additional DNA sequences in this sample encode the identical CDR3.

This TCR was recovered from a female donor with multiple sclerosis, enrolled in a pregnancy study. The input for sequencing was CD4+ T cells from peripheral blood mononuclear cells, taken in the third trimester of pregnancy. This chain joins TRBV7-9 and TRBJ2-1; 10 nucleotides line up with TRBD2. The CDR3 sequence: CASSLALAGAYNEQFF. CDR3 sequence (DNA): TGTGCCAGCAGCTTAGCCCTAGCGGGGGCCTACAATGAGCAGTTCTTC.